The next 2 T cell receptor beta chains were all read from a single sample in a study of shared clonotypes between healthy human individuals (dated by TCRdb to 2018 to 2020). Receptors were amplified or captured by the immunoSEQ multiplex PCR assay. Held by TCRdb, this immuneACCESS table contains in-frame sequences only and omits some clones. Under half of the omission traces to an unresolved V gene where checked; the cause of the rest is unknown. The sample includes roughly 1 million clones, with around 76% observed a single time. The ten largest clones add up to less than 1.5% of the sample. Sequencing was done on a sample of memory CD4+ T cells sorted from blood. What this sample's cell subset or site label stands for: CD45RA-negative fraction. The origin of the receptors is a man between 18 and 35 years old in good health.

This chain connects TRBV30 to TRBJ2-1; TRBD1 is a possible D gene (5 bases). This CDR3 is built from 15 residues. Trimming removed 1 base from V and 2 bases from J, with 12 bases in between. CDR1 is GTSNPN and CDR2 is SVGIG in the germline V gene (reference sequence). The CDR3 coding sequence is TGTGCCTGGAGTGAAGGGGTGAAAGCCTACAATGAGCAGTTCTTC. Translated, it gives CAWSEGVKAYNEQFF.

This clone appeared a single time. V and J are TRBV7-2 and TRBJ1-3; possibly TRBD1 for D (6 bases). The V end was cut by 4 bases, the J end by 2 bases, with 15 bases between. CDR1 and CDR2 (germline): SGHTA, FQGNSA. The CDR3 has 16 residues. CDR3 nucleotide sequence: TGTGCCAGCAGCTCGGGAGGGGGGAATACTGGAAACACCATATATTTT. Amino acids: CASSSGGGNTGNTIYF.